What follows are 21 T cell receptor beta chains derived from one specimen sequenced in a study of blood T cells in healthy people across ages. For the second PCR, which ran for roughly 7 to 11 cycles, a sample-barcoded 5' primer and a J-beta primer mix were used. TCRdb analysed the 5' RACE reads with MiXCR anew, one entry per CDR3 protein. The repertoire holds over a million distinct CDR3 sequences, around two fifths seen once, with roughly 8.2% in the top ten. The sequencing sample was made of blood. The receptor source for this set is a woman aged 18-35 years in good health.

The gene calls are TRBV6-5 and TRBJ2-7; 7 bases map to TRBD2. Unmatched junction bases numbered 8, after V lost 6 bases and J lost 0 bases. This CDR3 is built from 15 residues. Germline CDR1 and CDR2: MNHEY and SVGAGI. CDR3 in amino acids: CASRGGGAYSYEQYF. For the CDR3, the DNA is TGTGCCAGCAGGGGGGGAGGGGCTTACTCCTACGAGCAGTACTTC.

The rearrangement joins TRBV7-3 to TRBJ2-3; weak D call: TRBD2 (6 bases). V was shortened by 0 bases and J by 8 bases, with 21 bases between the two germline ends. The CDR3 is 17 residues long. CDR1 and CDR2 (germline): SGHTA, FQGTGA. CDR3 sequence (DNA): TGTGCCAGCAGCTTAACGTTAGATAGCGGTCTGCTCGGTACGCAGTATTTT. This sequence encodes CASSLTLDSGLLGTQYF.

The chain carries TRBV5-1 and TRBJ2-1; 9 bases match TRBD2. Germline CDR1 is SGHRS and CDR2 is YFSETQ. Unmatched junction bases numbered 15, after V lost 4 bases and J lost 10 bases. The CDR3 contains 16 residues. Written as DNA, the CDR3 is TGCGCCAGCAGCCTAATTACGACTAGCGGACCCTACGAGCAGTTCTTC. This codes for CASSLITTSGPYEQFF.

This clonotype showed up just a few times. This rearrangement joins TRBV20-1 to TRBJ2-5; 9 bases agree with TRBD2. With V trimmed by 5 bases and J by 3 bases, 4 bases remained unmatched. CDR3 length equals 13 residues. Looked up from germline, CDR1 is DFQATT and CDR2 is SNEGSKA (reference sequence). For the CDR3, the DNA is TGCAGTGCTTTGTGGACTAGCGAAGAGACCCAGTACTTC. Its translation: CSALWTSEETQYF.

The sample holds a few counts of this clonotype. This sequence joins TRBV6-5 and TRBJ2-7, with D perhaps assigned TRBD1 or TRBD2 (6 bases each). The V gene's germline CDR1 is MNHEY and CDR2 SVGAGI. The CDR3 covers 15 residues. The V and J ends lost 2 bases and 2 bases respectively, with 13 bases between them. The CDR3: CASSYGGQGAYEQYF. The CDR3 DNA reads TGTGCCAGCAGTTACGGGGGGCAGGGAGCCTACGAGCAGTACTTC.

The chain recombines TRBV29-1 with TRBJ2-5, with a possible D match to TRBD2 (5 bases). The germline V gene has CDR1 SQVTM and CDR2 ANQGSEA. Deletions cut 6 bases from V and 5 bases from J, with 13 bases between. This CDR3 is 12 amino acids long. CDR3: CSVLEGVETQYF. DNA of the CDR3: TGCAGCGTATTAGAGGGAGTGGAGACCCAGTACTTC.

The chain is built from TRBV4-2 and TRBJ2-3; D gene unclear. Germline CDR1 is LGHNA and CDR2 is YNFKEQ. Trimming left V 3 bases short and J 4 bases short, with 8 bases between. The CDR3 is 13 residues long. This chain's CDR3 is CASSQFPSDTQYF. CDR3 bases: TGTGCCAGCAGCCAGTTCCCTTCAGATACGCAGTATTTT.

This chain connects TRBV29-1 to TRBJ2-7; 10 bases fit TRBD1. Germline trimming cut 8 bases from V and 7 bases from J; bases unmatched to any gene: 14. The V gene's germline CDR1 is SQVTM and CDR2 ANQGSEA. The CDR3 is made up of 14 amino acids. CDR3 amino acids: CSTTAGTGVLEQYF. CDR3 DNA: TGCAGCACTACGGCCGGGACAGGGGTTCTTGAGCAGTACTTC.

This clonotype was observed a handful of times. The chain links TRBV28 to TRBJ2-7; 7 nucleotides agree with TRBD1. The V gene end was trimmed by 6 bases and the J gene end by 3 bases; junction bases not matched to a gene: 14. The CDR3 has 16 residues. Per germline, CDR1 MDHEN and CDR2 SYDVKM. DNA for the CDR3: TGTGCCAGCAGCCTAGACACAGGGGCCCAGTACTACGAGCAGTACTTC. Its protein is CASSLDTGAQYYEQYF.

The CDR3 loop reads CASSKALAGDGDEGGTDTQYF. As DNA, the CDR3 is TGTGCCAGCAGCAAAGCGCTTGCGGGAGATGGGGATGAGGGCGGCACAGATACGCAGTATTTT. V and J are TRBV21-1 and TRBJ2-3; the table's D call TRBD2 went unverified against the DNA. TRBV21-1 is given as a pseudogene. CDR3 size: 21 residues.

This clonotype has a handful of counts. The genes are TRBV13 and TRBJ2-7; TRBD1 agrees at 10 bases. The germline CDR1 and CDR2 sequences are PRHDT and FYEKMQ (reference sequence). J was trimmed by 2 bases and V by 7 bases; bases with no gene match: 8. This CDR3 region has 15 residues. CDR3 DNA: TGTGCCAGCACCCGACAGGGGGCTGTGCCCTACGAGCAGTACTTC. Translated, it gives CASTRQGAVPYEQYF.

The genes are TRBV20-1 and TRBJ2-4; 12 bases are shared with TRBD2. The end of the DNA aligns better with TRBJ2-5, so the J call may be wrong. Germline V gene data show CDR1 as DFQATT and CDR2 as SNEGSKA (reference sequence). This CDR3 is built from 18 residues. DNA of the CDR3: TGCAGTGCGGGTTTACTGGGACTAGCGGGCCCTAGGAAAGAGACCCAGTACTTC. Its protein product is CSAGLLGLAGPRKETQYF.

J is TRBJ2-5 and V is TRBV28, with 8 bases identical to TRBD2. CDR3 length: 18 amino acids. The germline V gene has CDR1 MDHEN and CDR2 SYDVKM. V trimming: 3 bases; J trimming: 5 bases; junction bases outside the gene matches: 17. DNA of the CDR3: TGTGCCAGCAGTTTCATTCCGCGGGGGGTACCGGCAAGTGAGACCCAGTACTTC. This gives the protein CASSFIPRGVPASETQYF.

This clonotype was observed many times. The CDR3: CSVAIGGWSYEQYF. DNA for the CDR3: TGCAGCGTTGCAATCGGGGGATGGTCCTACGAGCAGTACTTC. The chain links TRBV29-1 to TRBJ2-7; possibly TRBD2 for D (6 bases). CDR1 and CDR2 (germline): SQVTM, ANQGSEA. Trimming left V 4 bases short and J 1 base short, with 14 bases between. There are 14 residues in the CDR3.

The V gene is TRBV6-6, the J gene TRBJ2-7; D not certain. CDR3 length: 14 amino acids. V shed 0 bases and J shed 4 bases, with 10 bases lying between them. The V gene's germline CDR1 is MNHNY and CDR2 SVGAGI (reference sequence). The CDR3 DNA reads as TGTGCCAGCAGTTACTCGACACGGAGTTACGAGCAGTACTTC. Its protein product is CASSYSTRSYEQYF.

The rearrangement links TRBV2 to TRBJ1-5; D unresolved. The CDR3 spans 15 residues. Trimming left V 10 bases short and J 4 bases short, with 20 bases between. Germline assignment: CDR1 SNHLY and CDR2 FYNNEI. Here the CDR3 reads CANRVEQGPNQPQHF. CDR3 nucleotide sequence: TGTGCCAACAGAGTTGAACAAGGACCAAATCAGCCCCAGCATTTT.

In the case of this clonotype: At one end the junction does not follow the germline gene, possibly because of a read error. The rearrangement joins TRBV4-2 to TRBJ2-7, with D maybe TRBD1 (6 bases). CDR1 is LGHNA and CDR2 is YNFKEQ in the germline V gene. The CDR3 consists of 15 residues. The CDR3 nucleotides are TGTGCCAGCAGCCAGGGTGGACAGAGTATCAACGAGCGGTACTTC. Protein: CASSQGGQSINERYF.

This clonotype occurred a few times. The V call is TRBV12-3 or TRBV12-4, the J call TRBJ2-5; 14 nucleotides agree with TRBD2. The CDR3 has 22 amino acids. The V gene end was trimmed by 5 bases and the J gene end by 4 bases; junction bases not matched to a gene: 24. CDR3 nucleotides: TGTGCCAGCAGTGGTTCCTCGTGGCAGACTAGCGGGAGGGTGTCATCCGGAGAGACCCAGTACTTC. Translation gives CASSGSSWQTSGRVSSGETQYF.

The J gene is TRBJ1-1, the V gene TRBV6-5; no clear D. Looked up from germline, CDR1 is MNHEY and CDR2 is SVGAGI. The germline V and J ends were trimmed by 5 bases and 7 bases, with 14 bases remaining between them. CDR3 length equals 13 residues. CDR3 nucleotide sequence: TGTGCCAGCAGTAACCTCGAGGGCCATGAAGCTTTCTTT. This codes for CASSNLEGHEAFF.

The chain joins TRBV5-1 to TRBJ1-1; no firm D call. Germline CDR1 is SGHRS and CDR2 is YFSETQ. V was shortened by 3 bases and J by 0 bases, with 9 bases between the two germline ends. The CDR3 sequence is 14 residues long. The chain's CDR3 is CASSYRNLNTEAFF. DNA for the CDR3: TGCGCCAGCAGCTATCGGAACCTGAACACTGAAGCTTTCTTT.

The chain has TRBV24-1 and TRBJ2-1; 8 nucleotides line up with TRBD2. This CDR3 has 19 residues. Trimming removed 0 bases from V and 0 bases from J; junction bases left unmatched: 9. Germline V lookup: CDR1 KGHDR, CDR2 SFDVKD. CDR3 in amino acids: CATSDLGGGSLSSYNEQFF. The CDR3 DNA follows: TGTGCCACCAGTGATTTGGGCGGGGGGTCCCTAAGCTCCTACAATGAGCAGTTCTTC.